This T cell receptor beta chain comes out of a study of T cell repertoires in breast cancer. The study, taken as a whole, reports: Varied nucleotide sequences encoding shared TCRs suggest antigen-driven selection and expansion. Possibly tumor-specific: 15 to 20 TCR pairs in seven or more tumors, rare in control blood. Tumor-free sentinel nodes shared only 2% to 2.5% of tumor TCRs; involved nodes shared about 7.7%.

This clonotype was seen ten or more times. The antigen is not known. An end of the junction differs from the germline gene, which may be a read error. An expanded emulsion RT-PCR with primers for all TCR V genes paired CD8+ T cell chains. During the second nested PCR, blocking oligonucleotides suppressed genes that were not paired. Each CDR3 protein gets one entry after TCRdb re-called the emulsion pairing reads with MiXCR. The table includes about 40,000 distinct CDR3 sequences, about 41% detected once. This CDR3 comprises 13 residues. CDR1 LGHDT and CDR2 YNNKEL come from the germline V gene (reference sequence).

The sample consisted of CD8+ T cells. The V call is TRBV3-1, the J call TRBJ1-1; D remains ambiguous. This TCR came from a pool of human donors with breast cancer or a healthy control (not recorded which). The CDR3 DNA follows: TGTGCCAGCAGCCCGCCCGCGACCGCGAGTGGTATCTTT. The encoded protein is CASSPPATASGIF.